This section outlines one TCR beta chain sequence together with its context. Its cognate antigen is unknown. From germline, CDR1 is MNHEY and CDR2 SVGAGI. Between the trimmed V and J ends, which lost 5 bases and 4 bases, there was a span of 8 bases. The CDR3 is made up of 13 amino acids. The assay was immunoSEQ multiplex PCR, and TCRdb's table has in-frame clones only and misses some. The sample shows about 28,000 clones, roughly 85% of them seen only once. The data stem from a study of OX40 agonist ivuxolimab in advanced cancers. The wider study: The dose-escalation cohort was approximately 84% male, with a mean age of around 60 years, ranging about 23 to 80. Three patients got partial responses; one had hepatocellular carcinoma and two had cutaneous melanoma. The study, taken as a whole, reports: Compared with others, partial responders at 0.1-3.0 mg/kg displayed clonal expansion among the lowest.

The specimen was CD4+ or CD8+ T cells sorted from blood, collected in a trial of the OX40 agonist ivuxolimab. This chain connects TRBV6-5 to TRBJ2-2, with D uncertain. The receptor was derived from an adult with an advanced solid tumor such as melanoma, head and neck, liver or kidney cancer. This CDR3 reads CASSAQATGELFF. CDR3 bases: TGTGCCAGCAGTGCTCAGGCCACCGGGGAGCTGTTTTTT.